This TCR beta chain was identified in a study of human T cells and chemical hapten exposure. Study as a whole: Small pooled library volume differences chiefly drove per-sample TCR yield variation.

Individual cDNA molecules in this library carried unique molecular identifiers. Each CDR3 protein gets one entry after TCRdb re-called the RACE reads with MiXCR. The sample includes roughly 48,000 distinct CDR3 sequences, 3.5% to 5% seen only once; the top ten take roughly 6%. The germline V gene has CDR1 MNHEY and CDR2 SVGEGT. The CDR3 consists of 14 residues. The germline V and J ends were trimmed by 2 bases and 3 bases, with 5 bases remaining between them. The time point: healthy volunteer bleed at 2 weeks. The starting material, unfractionated whole blood, was used for total RNA extraction. Findings and caveats of the study: DPC sensitization did not alter TCRs above 1 in 1000 frequency.

This clonotype was counted a few times. Its specificity is not known. This sequence was found in a human donor in good health. Some clones in this sample may be carry-over from other donors' samples. The sequencing sample was made of whole blood. The chain combines TRBV6-2 or TRBV6-3 with TRBJ2-6; perhaps TRBD2 as D (5 bases). CDR3 sequence: CASSYEGGANVLTF. The CDR3 nucleotides are TGTGCCAGCAGTTACGAGGGTGGGGCCAACGTCCTGACTTTC.